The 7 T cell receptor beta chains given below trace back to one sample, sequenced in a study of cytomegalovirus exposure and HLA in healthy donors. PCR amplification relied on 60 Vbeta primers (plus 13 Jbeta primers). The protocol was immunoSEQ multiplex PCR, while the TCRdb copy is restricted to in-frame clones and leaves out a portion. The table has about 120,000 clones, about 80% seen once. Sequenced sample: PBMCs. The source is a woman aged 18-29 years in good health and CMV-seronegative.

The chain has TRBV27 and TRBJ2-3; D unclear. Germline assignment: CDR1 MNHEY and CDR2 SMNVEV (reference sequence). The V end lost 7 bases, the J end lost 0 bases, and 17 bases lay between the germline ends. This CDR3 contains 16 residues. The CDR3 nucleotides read TGTGCCAGCACTTCCAATCCCGGTCGGAGCACAGATACGCAGTATTTT. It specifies CASTSNPGRSTDTQYF.

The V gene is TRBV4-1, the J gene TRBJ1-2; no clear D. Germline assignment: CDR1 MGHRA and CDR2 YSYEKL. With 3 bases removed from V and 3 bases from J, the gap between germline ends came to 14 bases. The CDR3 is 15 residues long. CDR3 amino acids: CASSHIVSADYGYTF. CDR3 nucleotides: TGCGCCAGCAGCCATATAGTGAGCGCCGACTATGGCTACACCTTC.

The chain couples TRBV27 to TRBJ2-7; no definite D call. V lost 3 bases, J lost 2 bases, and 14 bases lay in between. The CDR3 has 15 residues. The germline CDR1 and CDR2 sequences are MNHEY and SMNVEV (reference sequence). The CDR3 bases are TGTGCCAGCAGTTTGTCGGTCCGAACCACCTACGAGCAGTACTTC. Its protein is CASSLSVRTTYEQYF.

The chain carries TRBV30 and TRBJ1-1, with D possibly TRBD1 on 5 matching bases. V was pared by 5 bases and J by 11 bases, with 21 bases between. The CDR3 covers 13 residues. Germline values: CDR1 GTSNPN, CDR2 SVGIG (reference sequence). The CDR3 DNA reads TGTGCCTGGTCGAACATCCAGGGTTCTAGGGCTTTCTTT. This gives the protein CAWSNIQGSRAFF.

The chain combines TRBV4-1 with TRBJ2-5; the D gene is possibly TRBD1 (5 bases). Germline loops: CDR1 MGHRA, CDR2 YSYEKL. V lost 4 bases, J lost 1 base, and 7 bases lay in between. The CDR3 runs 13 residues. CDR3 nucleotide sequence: TGCGCCAGCAGCCTGACAGTCCAAGAGACCCAGTACTTC. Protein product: CASSLTVQETQYF.

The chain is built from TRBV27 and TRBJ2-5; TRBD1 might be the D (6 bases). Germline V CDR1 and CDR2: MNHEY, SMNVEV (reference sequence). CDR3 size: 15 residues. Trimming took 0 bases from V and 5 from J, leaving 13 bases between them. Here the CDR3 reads CASSLSIGGVETQYF. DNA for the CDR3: TGTGCCAGCAGTTTATCGATTGGGGGCGTGGAGACCCAGTACTTC.

For the CDR3, the DNA is TGTGCCAGCAGTTACCAGGGTCCCTATACCTACGAGCAGTACTTC. Translated, it gives CASSYQGPYTYEQYF. This sequence joins TRBV6-6 and TRBJ2-7; D perhaps matches TRBD1 (5 bases). V lost 2 bases to trimming and J lost 2 bases, with 13 bases between them. The CDR3 covers 15 residues. The germline gives CDR1 MNHNY, CDR2 SVGAGI (reference sequence).